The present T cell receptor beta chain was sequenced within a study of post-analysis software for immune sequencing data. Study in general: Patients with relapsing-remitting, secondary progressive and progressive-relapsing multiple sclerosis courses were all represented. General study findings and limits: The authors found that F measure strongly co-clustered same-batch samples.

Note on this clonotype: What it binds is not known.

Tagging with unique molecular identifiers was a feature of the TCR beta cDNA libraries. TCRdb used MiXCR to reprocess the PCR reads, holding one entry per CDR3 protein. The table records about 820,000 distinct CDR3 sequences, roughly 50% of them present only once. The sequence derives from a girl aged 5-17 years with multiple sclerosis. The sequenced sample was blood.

The CDR3 region is CASSYTGGARTEAFF. The CDR3 DNA sequence: TGTGCCAGCAGTTACACGGGGGGGGCGAGGACTGAAGCTTTCTTT. This sequence joins TRBV7-9 and TRBJ1-1, with a tentative D call TRBD1 (6 bases). The CDR3 contains 15 residues. V lost 6 bases, J lost 5 bases, and 19 bases lay in between. Germline V gene lookup returns CDR1 SEHNR and CDR2 FQNEAQ (reference sequence).